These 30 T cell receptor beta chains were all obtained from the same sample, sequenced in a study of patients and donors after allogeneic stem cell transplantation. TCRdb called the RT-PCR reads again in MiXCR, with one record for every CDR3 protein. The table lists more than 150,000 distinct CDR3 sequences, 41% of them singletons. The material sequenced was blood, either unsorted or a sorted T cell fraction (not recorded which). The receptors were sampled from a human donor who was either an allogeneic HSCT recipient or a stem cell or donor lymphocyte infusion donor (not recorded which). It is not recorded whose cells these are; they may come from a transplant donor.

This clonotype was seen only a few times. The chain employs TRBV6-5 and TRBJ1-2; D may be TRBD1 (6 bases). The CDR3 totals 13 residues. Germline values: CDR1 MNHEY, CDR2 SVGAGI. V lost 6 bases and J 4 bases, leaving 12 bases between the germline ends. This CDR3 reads CASRLQGSYGYTF. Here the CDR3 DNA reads TGTGCCAGCAGACTACAGGGAAGCTATGGCTACACCTTC.

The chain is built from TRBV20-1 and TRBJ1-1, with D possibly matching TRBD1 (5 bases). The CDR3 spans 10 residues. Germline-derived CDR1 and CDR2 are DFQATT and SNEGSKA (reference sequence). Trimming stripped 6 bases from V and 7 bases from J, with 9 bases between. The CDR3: CSAPQVEAFF. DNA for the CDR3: TGCAGTGCCCCACAGGTTGAAGCTTTCTTT.

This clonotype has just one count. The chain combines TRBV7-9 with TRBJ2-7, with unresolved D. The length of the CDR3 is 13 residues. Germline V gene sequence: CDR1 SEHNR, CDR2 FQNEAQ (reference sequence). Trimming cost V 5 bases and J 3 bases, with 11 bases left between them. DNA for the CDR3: TGTGCCAGCAGCCCGCGCGACCACTACGAGCAGTACTTC. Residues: CASSPRDHYEQYF.

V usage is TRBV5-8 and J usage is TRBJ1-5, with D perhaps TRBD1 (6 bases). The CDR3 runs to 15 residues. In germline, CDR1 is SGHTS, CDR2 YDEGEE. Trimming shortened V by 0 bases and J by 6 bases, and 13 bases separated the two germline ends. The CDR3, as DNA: TGTGCCAGCAGCTTGGAAGGGGGTAGGGGTCAGCCCCAGCATTTT. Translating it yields CASSLEGGRGQPQHF.

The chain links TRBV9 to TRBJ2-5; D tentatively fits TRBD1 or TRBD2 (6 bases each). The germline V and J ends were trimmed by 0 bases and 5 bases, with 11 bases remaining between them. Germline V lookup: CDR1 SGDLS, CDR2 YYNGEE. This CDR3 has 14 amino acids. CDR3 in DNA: TGTGCCAGCAGCGTAGCGGGGGCCATTGAGACCCAGTACTTC. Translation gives CASSVAGAIETQYF.

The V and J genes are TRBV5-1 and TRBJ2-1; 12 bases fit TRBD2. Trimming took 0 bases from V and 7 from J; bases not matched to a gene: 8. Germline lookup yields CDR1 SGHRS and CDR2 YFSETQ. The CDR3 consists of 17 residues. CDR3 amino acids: CASSLGTSGRLTNEQFF. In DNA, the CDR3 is TGCGCCAGCAGCTTGGGTACTAGCGGGAGGCTAACGAATGAGCAGTTCTTC. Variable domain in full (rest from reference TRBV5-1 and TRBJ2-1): KAGVTQTPRYLIKTRGQQVTLSCSPISGHRSVSWYQQTPGQGLQFLFEYFSETQRNKGNFPGRFSGRQFSNSRSEMNVSTLELGDSALYLCASSLGTSGRLTNEQFFGPGTRLTVL.

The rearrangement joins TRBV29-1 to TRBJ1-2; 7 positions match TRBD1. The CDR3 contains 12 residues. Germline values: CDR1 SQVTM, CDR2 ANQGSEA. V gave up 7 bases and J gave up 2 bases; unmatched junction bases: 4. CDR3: CSAQTGNYGYTF. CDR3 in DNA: TGCAGCGCTCAGACAGGGAACTATGGCTACACCTTC. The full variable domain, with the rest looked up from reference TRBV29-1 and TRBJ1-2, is SAVISQKPSRDICQRGTSLTIQCQVDSQVTMMFWYRQQPGQSLTLIATANQGSEATYESGFVIDKFPISRPNLTFSTLTVSNMSPEDSSIYLCSAQTGNYGYTFGSGTRLTVV.

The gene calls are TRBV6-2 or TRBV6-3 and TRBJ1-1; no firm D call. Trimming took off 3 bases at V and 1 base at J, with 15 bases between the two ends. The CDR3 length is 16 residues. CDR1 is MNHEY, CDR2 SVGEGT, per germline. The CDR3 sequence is CASSYPSDRRNTEAFF. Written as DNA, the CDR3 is TGTGCCAGCAGTTATCCGTCGGACCGGAGGAACACTGAAGCTTTCTTT.

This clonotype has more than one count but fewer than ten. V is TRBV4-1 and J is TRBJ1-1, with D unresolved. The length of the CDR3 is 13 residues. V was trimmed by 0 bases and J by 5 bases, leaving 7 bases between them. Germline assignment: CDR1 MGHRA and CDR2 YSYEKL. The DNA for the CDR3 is TGCGCCAGCAGCCAAGAAATCGAAACTGAAGCTTTCTTT. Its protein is CASSQEIETEAFF.

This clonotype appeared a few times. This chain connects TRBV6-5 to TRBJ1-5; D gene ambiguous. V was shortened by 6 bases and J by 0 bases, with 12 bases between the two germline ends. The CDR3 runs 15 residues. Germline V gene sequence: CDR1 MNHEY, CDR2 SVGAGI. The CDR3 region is CASRKTVYSNQPQHF. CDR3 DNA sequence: TGTGCCAGCAGAAAGACGGTCTATAGCAATCAGCCCCAGCATTTT.

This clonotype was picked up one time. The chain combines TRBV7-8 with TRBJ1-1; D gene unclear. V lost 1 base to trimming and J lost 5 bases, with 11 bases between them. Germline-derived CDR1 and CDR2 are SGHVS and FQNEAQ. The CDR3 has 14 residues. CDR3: CASSLVGPSTEAFF. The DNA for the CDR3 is TGTGCCAGCAGCTTAGTTGGGCCTAGTACTGAAGCTTTCTTT.

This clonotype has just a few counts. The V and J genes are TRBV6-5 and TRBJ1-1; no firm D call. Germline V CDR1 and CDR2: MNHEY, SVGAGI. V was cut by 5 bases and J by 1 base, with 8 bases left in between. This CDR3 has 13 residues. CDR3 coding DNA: TGTGCCAGCAGTACATCAGGGAACACTGAAGCTTTCTTT. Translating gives CASSTSGNTEAFF.

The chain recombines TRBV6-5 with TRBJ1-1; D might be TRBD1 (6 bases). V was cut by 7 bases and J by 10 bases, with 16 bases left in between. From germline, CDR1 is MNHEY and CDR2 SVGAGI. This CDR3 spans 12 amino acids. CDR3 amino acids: CASTDRGGRAFF. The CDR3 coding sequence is TGTGCCAGCACCGACCGAGGGGGGCGAGCTTTCTTT.

The CDR3 bases are TGCAGCGCCAGATGGTCGGACACCGGGGAGCTGTTTTTT. It yields the protein CSARWSDTGELFF. The chain joins TRBV20-1 to TRBJ2-2; D is ambiguous. The CDR3 totals 13 residues. The V gene's germline CDR1 is DFQATT and CDR2 SNEGSKA (reference sequence).

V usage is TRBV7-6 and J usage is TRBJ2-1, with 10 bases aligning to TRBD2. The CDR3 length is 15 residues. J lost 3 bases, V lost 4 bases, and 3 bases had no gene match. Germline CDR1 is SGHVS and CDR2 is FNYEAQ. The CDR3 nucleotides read TGTGCCAGCAGCTCCGGGACTAGCGACTACAATGAGCAGTTCTTC. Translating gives CASSSGTSDYNEQFF.

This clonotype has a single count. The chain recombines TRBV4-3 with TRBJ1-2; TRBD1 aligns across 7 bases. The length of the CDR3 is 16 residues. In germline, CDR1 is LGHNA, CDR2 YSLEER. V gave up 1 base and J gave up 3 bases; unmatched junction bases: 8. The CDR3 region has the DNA TGCGCCAGCAGCCAAGTACAAGGGGGCAAATACTATGGCTACACCTTC. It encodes CASSQVQGGKYYGYTF.

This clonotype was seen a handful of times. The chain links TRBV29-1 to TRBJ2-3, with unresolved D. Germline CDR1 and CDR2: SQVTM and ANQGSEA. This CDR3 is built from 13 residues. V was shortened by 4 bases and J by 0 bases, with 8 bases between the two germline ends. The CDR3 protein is CSVGAGSTDTQYF. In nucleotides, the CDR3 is TGCAGCGTTGGTGCTGGAAGCACAGATACGCAGTATTTT.

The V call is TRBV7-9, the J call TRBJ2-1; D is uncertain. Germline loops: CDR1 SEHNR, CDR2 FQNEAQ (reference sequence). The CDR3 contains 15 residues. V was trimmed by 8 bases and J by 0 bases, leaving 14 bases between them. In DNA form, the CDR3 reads TGTGCCAGCGCTTGGGGATTGGGCTCCTACAATGAGCAGTTCTTC. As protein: CASAWGLGSYNEQFF.

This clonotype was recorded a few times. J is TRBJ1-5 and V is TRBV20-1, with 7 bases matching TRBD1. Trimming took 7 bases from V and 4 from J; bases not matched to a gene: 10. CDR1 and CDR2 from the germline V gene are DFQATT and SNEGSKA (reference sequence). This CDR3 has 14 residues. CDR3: CSGNRGSGNQPQHF. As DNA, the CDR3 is TGCAGTGGCAACAGGGGAAGTGGAAATCAGCCCCAGCATTTT.

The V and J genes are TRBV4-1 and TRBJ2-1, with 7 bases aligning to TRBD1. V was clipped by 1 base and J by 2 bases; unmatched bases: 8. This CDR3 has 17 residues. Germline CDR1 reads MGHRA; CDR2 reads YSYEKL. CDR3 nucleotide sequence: TGCGCCAGCAGCCAAGTTCCGGGACAGAGCGCCTACAATGAGCAGTTCTTC. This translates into CASSQVPGQSAYNEQFF.

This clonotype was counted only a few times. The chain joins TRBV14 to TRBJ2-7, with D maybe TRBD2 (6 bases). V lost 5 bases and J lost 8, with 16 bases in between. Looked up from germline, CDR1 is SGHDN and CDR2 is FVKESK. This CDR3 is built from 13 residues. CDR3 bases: TGTGCCAGCAGCTCGAAGGTCGGAGGGCAGCAGTACTTC. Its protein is CASSSKVGGQQYF. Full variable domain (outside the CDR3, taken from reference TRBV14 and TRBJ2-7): EAGVTQFPSHSVIEKGQTVTLRCDPISGHDNLYWYRRVMGKEIKFLLHFVKESKQDESGMPNNRFLAERTGGTYSTLKVQPAELEDSGVYFCASSSKVGGQQYFGPGTRLTVT.

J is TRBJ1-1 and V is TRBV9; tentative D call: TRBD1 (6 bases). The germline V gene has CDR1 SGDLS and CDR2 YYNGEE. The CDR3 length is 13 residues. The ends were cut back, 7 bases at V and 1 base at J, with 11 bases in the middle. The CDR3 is CASGPGQNTEAFF. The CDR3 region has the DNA TGTGCCAGCGGGCCGGGACAGAACACTGAAGCTTTCTTT.

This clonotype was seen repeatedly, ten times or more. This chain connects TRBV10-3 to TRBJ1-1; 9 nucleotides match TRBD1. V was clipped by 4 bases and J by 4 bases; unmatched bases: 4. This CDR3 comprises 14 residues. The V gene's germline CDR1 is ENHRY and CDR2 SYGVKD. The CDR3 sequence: CAISVGQGATEAFF. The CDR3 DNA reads TGTGCCATCAGTGTGGGACAGGGAGCCACTGAAGCTTTCTTT.

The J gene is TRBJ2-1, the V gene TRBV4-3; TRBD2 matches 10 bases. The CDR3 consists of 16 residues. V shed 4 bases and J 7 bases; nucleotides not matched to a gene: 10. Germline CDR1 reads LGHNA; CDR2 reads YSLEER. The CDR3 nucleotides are TGCGCCAGCAGCCTAACAAATACAGCGGGAGGGAATGAGCAGTTCTTC. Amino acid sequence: CASSLTNTAGGNEQFF.

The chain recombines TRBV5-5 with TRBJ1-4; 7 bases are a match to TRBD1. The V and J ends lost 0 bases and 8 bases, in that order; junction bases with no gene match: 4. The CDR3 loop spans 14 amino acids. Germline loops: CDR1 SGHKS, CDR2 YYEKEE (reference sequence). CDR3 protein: CASSLVGGKEKLFF. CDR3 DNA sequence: TGTGCCAGCAGCTTGGTAGGGGGCAAGGAAAAACTGTTTTTT.

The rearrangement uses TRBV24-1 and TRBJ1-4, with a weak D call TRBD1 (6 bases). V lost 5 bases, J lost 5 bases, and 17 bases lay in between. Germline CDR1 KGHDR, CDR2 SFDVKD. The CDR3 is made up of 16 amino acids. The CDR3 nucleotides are TGTGCCACCAGTGGCGAGCCGACAGGAAACAATGAAAAACTGTTTTTT. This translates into CATSGEPTGNNEKLFF.

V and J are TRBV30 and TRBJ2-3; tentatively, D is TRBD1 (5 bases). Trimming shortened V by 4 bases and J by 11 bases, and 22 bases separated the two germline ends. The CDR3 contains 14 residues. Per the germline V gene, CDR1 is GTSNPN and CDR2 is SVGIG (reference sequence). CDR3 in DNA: TGTGCCTGGACCCCAGGGCCCTCACAGATAGGGCAGTATTTT. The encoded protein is CAWTPGPSQIGQYF.

The CDR3 region is CASSSQHPEAFF. The CDR3 coding sequence is TGTGCCAGCAGTTCCCAACACCCAGAAGCTTTCTTT. This rearrangement joins TRBV6-6 to TRBJ1-1; D call uncertain. V was shortened by 4 bases and J by 8 bases, with 11 bases between the two germline ends. CDR1 and CDR2 from the germline V gene are MNHNY and SVGAGI (reference sequence). The CDR3 spans 12 residues.

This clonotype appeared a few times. CDR3 bases: TGTGCCAGCAGTTACTCCCGGGGGACACGGTACTCTGGAAACACCATATATTTT. Protein: CASSYSRGTRYSGNTIYF. This chain links TRBV6-6 with TRBJ1-3; the D gene is possibly TRBD1 (6 bases). Germline CDR1 and CDR2: MNHNY and SVGAGI (reference sequence). This CDR3 has 18 residues. Between the trimmed V and J ends, which lost 0 bases and 0 bases, there was a span of 15 bases.

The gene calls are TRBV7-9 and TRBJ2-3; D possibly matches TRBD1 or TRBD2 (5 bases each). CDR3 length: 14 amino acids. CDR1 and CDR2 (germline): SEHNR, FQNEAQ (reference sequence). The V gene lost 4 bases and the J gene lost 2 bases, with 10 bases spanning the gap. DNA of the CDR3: TGTGCCAGCAGCTCCGGGACCCACACAGATACGCAGTATTTT. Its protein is CASSSGTHTDTQYF.